This TCR beta chain was sequenced for a study of CD8+ T cells in alopecia areata. A word on this clone: The antigen remains undetermined.

Cell sorting on a FACSAria was used to separate CD4+ and CD8+ T cells from the PBMCs. Isolated RNA was reverse transcribed into cDNA used as the sequencing template. Clones were sequenced by immunoSEQ multiplex PCR, and TCRdb holds only the in-frame ones, with some missing. Found here are fewer than 110,000 clones, approximately 60% of them singletons; the top ten hold 8% to 10%. The CDR3 sequence is 13 residues long. Germline trimming cut 3 bases from V and 7 bases from J; bases unmatched to any gene: 4. Germline-derived CDR1 and CDR2 are SEHNR and FQNEAQ (reference sequence). General study results and limits: For lesional scalp, especially alopecia totalis/universalis, clonality was higher than in normal scalp. Scalp sample sequencing also detects resident alphabeta T cells of normal skin.

The sample was CD4+ T cells sorted from blood. This TCR was recovered from a human donor in good health. This sequence joins TRBV7-9 and TRBJ2-7; 9 bases line up with TRBD1. The DNA of the CDR3 is TGTGCCAGCAGCTTGGGACAGGGTGGGGAGCAGTACTTC. Protein sequence: CASSLGQGGEQYF.